This T cell receptor beta chain was found in a study of T cell responses to AZD1222 COVID-19 vaccine. Clones were read by immunoSEQ multiplex PCR, and TCRdb kept only the in-frame ones, dropping some. The sample has 150,000 or so clones, approximately 90% seen once. On this clone: Its antigen is unknown.

Study-wide results and caveats: Of the AZD1222 recipients, only 5 to 7 were seropositive at baseline.

The germline V gene encodes CDR1 MNHNY and CDR2 SVGAGI (reference sequence). The CDR3 runs 14 residues. Trimming left V 4 bases short and J 15 bases short, with 22 bases between. The chain couples TRBV6-6 to TRBJ1-3; tentatively, D is TRBD1 (5 bases). This TCR derives from an adult in good health. The sample consisted of peripheral blood, taken on day 0 of AZD1222 vaccination. CDR3 protein: CASSSVPGPGSGYF. CDR3 sequence (DNA): TGTGCCAGCAGTTCTGTCCCGGGACCCGGTTCTGGATATTTT.